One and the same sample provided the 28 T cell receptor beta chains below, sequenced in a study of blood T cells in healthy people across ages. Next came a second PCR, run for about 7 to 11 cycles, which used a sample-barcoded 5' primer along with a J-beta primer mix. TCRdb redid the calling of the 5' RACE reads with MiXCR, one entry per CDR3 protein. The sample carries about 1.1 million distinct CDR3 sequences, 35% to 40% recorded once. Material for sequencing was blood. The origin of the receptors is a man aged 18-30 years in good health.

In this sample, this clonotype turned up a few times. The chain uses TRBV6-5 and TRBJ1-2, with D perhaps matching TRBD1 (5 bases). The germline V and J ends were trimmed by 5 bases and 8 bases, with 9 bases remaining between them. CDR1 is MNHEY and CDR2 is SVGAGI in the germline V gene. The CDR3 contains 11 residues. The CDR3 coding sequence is TGTGCCAGCAGTGGGGCACAAGGCTACACCTTC. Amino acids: CASSGAQGYTF.

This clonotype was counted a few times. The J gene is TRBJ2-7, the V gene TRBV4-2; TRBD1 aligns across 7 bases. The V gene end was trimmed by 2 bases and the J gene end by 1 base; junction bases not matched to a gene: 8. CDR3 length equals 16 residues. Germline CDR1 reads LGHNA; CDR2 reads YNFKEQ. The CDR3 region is CASSQSGTDRSYEQYF. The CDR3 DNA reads TGTGCCAGCAGCCAATCCGGGACAGATCGATCCTACGAGCAGTACTTC.

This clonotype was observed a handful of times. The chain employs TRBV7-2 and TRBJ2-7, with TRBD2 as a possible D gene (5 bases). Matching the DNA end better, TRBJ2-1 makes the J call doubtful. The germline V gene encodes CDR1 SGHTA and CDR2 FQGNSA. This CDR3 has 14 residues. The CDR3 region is CASSLRPTGGEQFF. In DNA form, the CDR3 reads TGTGCCAGCAGCTTACGCCCTACTGGAGGTGAGCAGTTCTTC.

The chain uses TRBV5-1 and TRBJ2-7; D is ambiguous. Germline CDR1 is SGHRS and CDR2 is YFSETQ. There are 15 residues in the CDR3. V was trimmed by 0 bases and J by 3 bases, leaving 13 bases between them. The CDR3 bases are TGCGCCAGCAGCTTGGACTCACAGATACGCTACGAGCAGTACTTC. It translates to CASSLDSQIRYEQYF.

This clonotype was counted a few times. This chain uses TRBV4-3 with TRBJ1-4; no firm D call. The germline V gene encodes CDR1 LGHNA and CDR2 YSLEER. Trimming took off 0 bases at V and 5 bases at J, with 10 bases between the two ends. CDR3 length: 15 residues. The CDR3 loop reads CASSQDGGRNEKLFF. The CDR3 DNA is TGCGCCAGCAGCCAAGATGGAGGACGAAATGAAAAACTGTTTTTT.

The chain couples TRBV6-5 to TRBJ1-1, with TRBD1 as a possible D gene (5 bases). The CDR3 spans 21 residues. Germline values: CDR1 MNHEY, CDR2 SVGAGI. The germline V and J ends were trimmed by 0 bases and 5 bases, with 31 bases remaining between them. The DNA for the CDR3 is TGTGCCAGCAGTTACTCGACAGCCCAATCCCACGAGGTCGGTTGGACAACTGAAGCTTTCTTT. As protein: CASSYSTAQSHEVGWTTEAFF.

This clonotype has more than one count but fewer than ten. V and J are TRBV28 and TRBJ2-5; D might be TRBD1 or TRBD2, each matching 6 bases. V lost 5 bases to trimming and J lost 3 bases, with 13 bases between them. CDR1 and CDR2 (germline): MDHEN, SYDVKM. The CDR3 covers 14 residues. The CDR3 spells CASSKGGVEETQYF. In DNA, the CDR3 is TGTGCCAGCAGTAAGGGGGGAGTAGAAGAGACCCAGTACTTC.

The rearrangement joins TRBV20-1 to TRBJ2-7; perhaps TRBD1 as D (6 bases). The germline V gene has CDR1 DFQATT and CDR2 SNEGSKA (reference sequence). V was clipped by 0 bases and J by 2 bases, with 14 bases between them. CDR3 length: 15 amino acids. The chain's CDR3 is CSARDLPGATYEQYF. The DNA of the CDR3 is TGCAGTGCTAGAGATCTCCCAGGGGCTACCTACGAGCAGTACTTC.

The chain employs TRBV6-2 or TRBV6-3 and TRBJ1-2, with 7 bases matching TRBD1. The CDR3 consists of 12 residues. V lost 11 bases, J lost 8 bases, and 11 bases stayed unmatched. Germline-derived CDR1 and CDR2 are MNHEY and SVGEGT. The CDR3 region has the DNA TGTGCCGGATCCAAGACAGGGCACGGCTACACCTTC. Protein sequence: CAGSKTGHGYTF.

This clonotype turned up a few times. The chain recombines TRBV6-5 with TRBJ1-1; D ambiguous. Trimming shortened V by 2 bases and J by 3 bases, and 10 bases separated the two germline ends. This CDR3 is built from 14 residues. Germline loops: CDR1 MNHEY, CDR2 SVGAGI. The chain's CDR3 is CASSYTGYDTEAFF. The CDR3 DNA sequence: TGTGCCAGCAGTTACACGGGGTACGACACTGAAGCTTTCTTT.

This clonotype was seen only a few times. CDR3 amino acids: CASSPDRVTEAFF. The CDR3 region has the DNA TGTGCCAGCTCACCGGACAGGGTGACTGAAGCTTTCTTT. V gene TRBV18 combines with J gene TRBJ1-1, with 8 bases matching TRBD1. The V segment lost 3 bases and the J segment 5 bases; nucleotides outside the gene matches: 2. The CDR3 is made up of 13 amino acids. From germline, CDR1 is KGHSH and CDR2 LQKENI.

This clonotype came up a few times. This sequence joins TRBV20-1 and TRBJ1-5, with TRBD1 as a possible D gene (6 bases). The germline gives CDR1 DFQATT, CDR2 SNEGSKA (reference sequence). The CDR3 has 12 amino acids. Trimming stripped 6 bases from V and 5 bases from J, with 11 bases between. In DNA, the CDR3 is TGCAGTGCAGGAGAGGGGGATCAGCCCCAGCATTTT. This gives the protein CSAGEGDQPQHF.

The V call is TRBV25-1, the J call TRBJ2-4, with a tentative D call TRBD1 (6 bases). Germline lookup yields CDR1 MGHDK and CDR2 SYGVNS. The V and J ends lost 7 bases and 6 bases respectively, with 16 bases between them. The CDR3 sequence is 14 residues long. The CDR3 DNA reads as TGTGCCAGCATAGGTCAAGAAGGGGGAAACATTCAGTACTTC. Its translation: CASIGQEGGNIQYF.

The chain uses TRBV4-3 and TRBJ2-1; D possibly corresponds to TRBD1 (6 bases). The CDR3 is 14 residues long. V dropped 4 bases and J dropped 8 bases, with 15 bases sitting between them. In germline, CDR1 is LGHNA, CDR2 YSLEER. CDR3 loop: CASSPSGQSHEQFF. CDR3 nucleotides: TGCGCCAGCAGCCCTTCTGGACAGTCCCATGAGCAGTTCTTC.

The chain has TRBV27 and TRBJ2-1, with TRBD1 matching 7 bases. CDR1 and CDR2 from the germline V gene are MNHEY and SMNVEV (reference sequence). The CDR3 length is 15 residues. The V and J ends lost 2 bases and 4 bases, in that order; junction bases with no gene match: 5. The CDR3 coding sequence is TGTGCCAGCAGTTTACGGGACAGAATATACAATGAGCAGTTCTTC. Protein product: CASSLRDRIYNEQFF.

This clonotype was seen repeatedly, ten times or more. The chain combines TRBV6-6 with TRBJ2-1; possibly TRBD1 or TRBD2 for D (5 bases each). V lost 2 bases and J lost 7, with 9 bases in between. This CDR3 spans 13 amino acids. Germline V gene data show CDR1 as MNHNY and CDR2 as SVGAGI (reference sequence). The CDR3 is CASSYQGPNEQFF. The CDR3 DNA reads TGTGCCAGCAGTTACCAGGGACCTAATGAGCAGTTCTTC.

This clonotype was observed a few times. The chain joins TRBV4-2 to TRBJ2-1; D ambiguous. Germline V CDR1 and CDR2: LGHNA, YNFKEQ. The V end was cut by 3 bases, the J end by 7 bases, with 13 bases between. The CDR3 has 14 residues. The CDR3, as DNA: TGTGCCAGCAGCCAGCTTATCGGCTCGAATGAGCAGTTCTTC. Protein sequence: CASSQLIGSNEQFF.

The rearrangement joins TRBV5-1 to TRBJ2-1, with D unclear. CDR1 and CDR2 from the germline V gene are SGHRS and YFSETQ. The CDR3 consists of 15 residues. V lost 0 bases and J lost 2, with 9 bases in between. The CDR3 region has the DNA TGCGCCAGCAGCTTGGATGGTAACCCCTACAATGAGCAGTTCTTC. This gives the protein CASSLDGNPYNEQFF.

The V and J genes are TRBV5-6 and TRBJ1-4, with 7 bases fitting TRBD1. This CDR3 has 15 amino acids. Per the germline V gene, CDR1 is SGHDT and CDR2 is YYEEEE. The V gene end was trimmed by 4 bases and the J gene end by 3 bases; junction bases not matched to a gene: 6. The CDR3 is CASSLSGQPNEKLFF. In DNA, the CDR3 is TGTGCCAGCAGCCTATCGGGACAGCCTAATGAAAAACTGTTTTTT.

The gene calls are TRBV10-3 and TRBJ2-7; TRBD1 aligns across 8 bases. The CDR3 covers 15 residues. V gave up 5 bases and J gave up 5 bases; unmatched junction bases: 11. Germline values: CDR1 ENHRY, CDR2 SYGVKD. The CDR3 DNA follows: TGTGCCATCAGTACGCCCCAGGGGGCATGGGACGAGCAGTACTTC. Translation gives CAISTPQGAWDEQYF.

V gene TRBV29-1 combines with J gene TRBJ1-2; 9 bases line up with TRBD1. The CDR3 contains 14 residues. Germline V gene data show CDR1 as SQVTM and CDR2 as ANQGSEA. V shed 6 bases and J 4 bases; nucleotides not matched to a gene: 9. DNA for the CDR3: TGCAGCGTCTCAGACAGACAGGGGGTCTATGGCTACACCTTC. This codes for CSVSDRQGVYGYTF.

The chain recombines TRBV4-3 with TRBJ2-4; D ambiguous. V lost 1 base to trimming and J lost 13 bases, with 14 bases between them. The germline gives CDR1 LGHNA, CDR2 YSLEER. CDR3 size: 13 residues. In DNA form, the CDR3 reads TGCGCCAGCAGCCAAGTATGGGGTAATGAGCAGTACTTC. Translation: CASSQVWGNEQYF.

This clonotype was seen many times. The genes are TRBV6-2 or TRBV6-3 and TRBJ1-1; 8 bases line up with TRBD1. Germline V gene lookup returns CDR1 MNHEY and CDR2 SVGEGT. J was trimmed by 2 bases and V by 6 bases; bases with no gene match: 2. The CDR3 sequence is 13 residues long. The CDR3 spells CASRGTGNTEAFF. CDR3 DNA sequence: TGTGCCAGCAGAGGGACAGGAAACACTGAAGCTTTCTTT.

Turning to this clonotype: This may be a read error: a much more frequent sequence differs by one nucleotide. CDR3 nucleotide sequence: TGTGCCAGCAGCCCTTTCTCAGATACGCCGTATTTT. Amino acid sequence: CASSPFSDTPYF. This chain uses TRBV7-2 with TRBJ2-3; D not certain. The V gene's germline CDR1 is SGHTA and CDR2 FQGNSA. The length of the CDR3 is 12 residues. The full variable domain, completed using reference TRBV7-2 and TRBJ2-3, is GAGVSQSPSNKVTEKGKDVELRCDPISGHTALYWYRQSLGQGLEFLIYFQGNSAPDKSGLPSDRFSAERTGGSVSTLTIQRTQQEDSAVYLCASSPFSDTPYFGPGTRLTVL.

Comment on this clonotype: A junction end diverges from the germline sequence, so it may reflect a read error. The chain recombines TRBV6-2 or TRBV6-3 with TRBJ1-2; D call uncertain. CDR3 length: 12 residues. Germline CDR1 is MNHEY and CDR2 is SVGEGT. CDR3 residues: CASSYSSNGYTF. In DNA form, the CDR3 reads TGTGCCAGTAGTTACTCGTCGAATGGCTACACCTTC.

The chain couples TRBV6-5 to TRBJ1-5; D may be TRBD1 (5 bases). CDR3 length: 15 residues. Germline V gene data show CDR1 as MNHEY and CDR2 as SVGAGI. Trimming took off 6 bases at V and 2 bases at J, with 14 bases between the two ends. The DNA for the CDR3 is TGTGCCAGCAGCCCAGGGTGGTTTGGCAATCAGCCCCAGCATTTT. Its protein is CASSPGWFGNQPQHF.

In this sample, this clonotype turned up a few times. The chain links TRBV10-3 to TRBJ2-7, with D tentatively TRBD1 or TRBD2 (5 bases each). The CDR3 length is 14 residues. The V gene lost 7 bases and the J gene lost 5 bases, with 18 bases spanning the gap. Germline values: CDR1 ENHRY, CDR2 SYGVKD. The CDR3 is CAITRDAVENEQYF. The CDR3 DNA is TGTGCCATCACCCGGGACGCTGTTGAAAACGAGCAGTACTTC.

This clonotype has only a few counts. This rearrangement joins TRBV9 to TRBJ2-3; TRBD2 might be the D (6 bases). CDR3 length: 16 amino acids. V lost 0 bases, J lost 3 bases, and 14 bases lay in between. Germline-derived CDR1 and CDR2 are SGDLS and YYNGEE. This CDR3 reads CASSVGVSGYTDTQYF. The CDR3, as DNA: TGTGCCAGCAGCGTAGGGGTTAGCGGTTATACAGATACGCAGTATTTT.